This T cell receptor beta chain was observed in a study of T cell responses to AZD1222 COVID-19 vaccine. The J segment lost 3 bases and the V segment lost 3 bases, leaving 4 bases of the junction unmatched. Germline V lookup: CDR1 MGHDK, CDR2 SYGVNS. The CDR3 runs 16 residues. Data came from immunoSEQ multiplex PCR; TCRdb stores just in-frame clones and leaves some out. The table shows about 160,000 clones, with around 90% occurring only once. Sequenced material: peripheral blood, taken on day 0 of AZD1222 vaccination. This chain uses TRBV25-1 with TRBJ1-6; the match to TRBD1 covers 8 bases. This receptor was obtained from an adult in good health. The CDR3 DNA reads TGTGCCAGCAGTGATTTTGGACAGGGCTATAATTCACCCCTCCACTTT. Protein sequence: CASSDFGQGYNSPLHF.